This T cell receptor beta chain was obtained from a study of T-cell reconstitution after alpha-beta-depleted transplantation in children. The study, taken as a whole, reports: There were reportedly several hundred expanded graft clones from which alpha-beta T cells came about two months after transplant. Day-60 TCRbeta diversity that was high in some patients was derived from surviving recipient T cells and thymic progenitors.

J gave up 4 bases and V 4 bases, and 8 bases lay outside the gene matches. CDR1 is DFQATT, CDR2 SNEGSKA, per germline (reference sequence). This CDR3 contains 14 residues. This clonotype was recorded at least ten times. Antigen unknown. TCRbeta library preparation incorporated unique molecular identifiers. TCRdb re-derived calls from the PCR reads in MiXCR, one entry per CDR3 protein. The sample records about 180,000 distinct CDR3 sequences, 11% being singletons. This receptor was identified in a boy aged 2 to 10 with acute myeloid leukemia, due to receive a stem cell transplant. This specimen was PBMCs, taken before TCRalphabeta/CD19-depleted stem cell transplant. The chain couples TRBV20-1 to TRBJ1-1; 8 nucleotides line up with TRBD1. CDR3 amino acids: CSATTGAKVTEAFF. The CDR3 DNA sequence: TGCAGTGCTACGACAGGGGCCAAAGTCACTGAAGCTTTCTTT.